This TCR beta chain is drawn from a study of Graves' ophthalmopathy and Graves' hyperthyroidism. Where ophthalmopathy was present, donors had moderate-to-severe activity, CAS ≥3, NOSPECS ≥4 and duration under 3 months. An approximately 10 ml volume of fresh peripheral blood provided the PBMCs. Study results and caveats: For separating ophthalmopathy from stable hyperthyroidism, a 13-signature model gave approximately 90% sensitivity and around 76% specificity. Most expanded clonotypes in thyroid above 0.001 frequency also showed up in blood.

The study amplified TCR beta CDR3 regions using RNA transcripts. Investigators did first-round RT-PCR with HTBI primers, then second-round multiplex PCR. MiXCR, applied by TCRdb to the multiplex PCR reads, yields one record per CDR3 protein. Found here are about 210,000 distinct CDR3 sequences, under 30% of them singletons; the top ten hold around 9.8%. In this sample, this clonotype turned up many times. Its cognate antigen is unknown. The ends were cut back, 6 bases at V and 0 bases at J, with 6 bases in the middle. The CDR3 extends over 13 amino acids. CDR1 MNHNY and CDR2 SVGAGI come from the germline V gene (reference sequence).

This sequence joins TRBV6-6 and TRBJ1-3; D gene uncertain. This receptor was identified in a man in his forties or fifties with Graves' ophthalmopathy. Sequencing was done on a sample of peripheral blood. DNA of the CDR3: TGTGCCAGCAGATTTAGCTCTGGAAACACCATATATTTT. As protein: CASRFSSGNTIYF.